This T cell receptor beta chain was sequenced for a study of blood T cells in healthy people across ages. Through a sample-barcoded 5' primer and a J-beta primer mix, a second PCR was run for roughly 6 to 12 cycles. The template-switch adaptor, which had 12 random nucleotides, put a tag on each cDNA molecule. TCRdb independently ran MiXCR on the 5' RACE reads; one entry per CDR3 protein. The data contain some 1,800,000 distinct CDR3 sequences, roughly 43% of them seen just once; the ten biggest clones take up approximately 22%. Extraction yielded at least 6 micrograms of total RNA per sample. This clonotype has only a few counts. Antigen unknown. CDR1 is MNHEY and CDR2 is SVGAGI in the germline V gene. CDR3 length: 14 amino acids. V was trimmed by 2 bases and J by 3 bases, leaving 7 bases between them. Findings and caveats of the study: More naive CD4+ cells and higher diversity marked long-lived donors relative to aged donors.

Sequencing was performed on blood. The V gene is TRBV6-5, the J gene TRBJ2-2, with a possible D match to TRBD1 (6 bases). The sequence came from a human donor in good health. CDR3 DNA sequence: TGTGCCAGCAGTTACCACAGGGACACCGGGGAGCTGTTTTTT. This gives the protein CASSYHRDTGELFF.